The source of this T cell receptor (beta chain) is a study of shared clonotypes between healthy human individuals. V dropped 0 bases and J dropped 5 bases, with 10 bases sitting between them. The CDR3 contains 14 residues. CDR1 is MNHEY and CDR2 is SVGAGI in the germline V gene. Profiling relied on immunoSEQ multiplex PCR, and the TCRdb table lists in-frame clones only, not all of them. The sample lists approximately 2.3 million clones, approximately 95% occurring once. This clone was seen only a few times. The antigen remains undetermined. Study-level results: The study found about 5% of naive CD4 clonotypes shared across a few donors.

This receptor was obtained from a young man in good health. Some clones in this sample may be carry-over from other donors' samples. The J gene is TRBJ1-1, the V gene TRBV6-5; D might be TRBD1 (5 bases). Source material: naive CD4+ T cells from PBMCs. This sample's subset: CD45RA+ positively selected. CDR3 in amino acids: CASSYSGDPTEAFF. The DNA for the CDR3 is TGTGCCAGCAGTTACTCCGGGGACCCTACTGAAGCTTTCTTT.